These T cell receptor beta chains were read from a single sample in a study of blood T cell repertoires in COVID-19. TCRdb keeps only in-frame clones here, not all; method: immunoSEQ multiplex PCR. The data contain nearly 35,000 clones, around 87% of them seen just once; the ten biggest clones take up around two fifths. The specimen sequenced was peripheral blood. The receptors were sampled from a human donor in a cohort sampled during active COVID-19. Each CDR3 is given with its conserved first and last residue. The D gene is left open where the match is weak. Rows may omit the clone size; those that give it use once, few, many or a size class.

len: 14; j_gene: TRBJ2-1; d_gene: NA; abundance: NA; v_gene: TRBV3-1/TRBV3-2; CDR3nt: TGTGCCAGCAGCCTCGGAGGGGGGGCCGATGAGCAGTTCTTC; CDR3aa: CASSLGGGADEQFF
len: 15; j_gene: TRBJ1-2; d_gene: TRBD1; abundance: NA; v_gene: TRBV18; CDR3nt: TGTGCCAGCTCACCCATAACAGGGGATAACTATGGCTACACCTTC; CDR3aa: CASSPITGDNYGYTF
len: 14; j_gene: TRBJ2-2; d_gene: TRBD2; abundance: few; v_gene: TRBV20-1; CDR3nt: TGCAGTGCTAGTGTCCCAGCGGGGACCGGGGAGCTGTTTTTT; CDR3aa: CSASVPAGTGELFF
len: 13; j_gene: TRBJ2-3; d_gene: TRBD1; abundance: few; v_gene: TRBV6-5; CDR3nt: TGTGCCAGCAGTTATGGGGACAGTAATACGCAGTATTTT; CDR3aa: CASSYGDSNTQYF
len: 15; j_gene: TRBJ1-2; d_gene: TRBD1; abundance: NA; v_gene: TRBV7-2; CDR3nt: TGTGCCAGCAGCCCCAGGACAGGGAGCGGCTATGGCTACACCTTC; CDR3aa: CASSPRTGSGYGYTF
len: 14; j_gene: TRBJ1-5; d_gene: NA; abundance: once; v_gene: TRBV6-6; CDR3nt: TGTGCCAGCAGTTACTCACCCAGCGATCAGCCCCAGCATTTT; CDR3aa: CASSYSPSDQPQHF
len: 14; j_gene: TRBJ1-4; d_gene: NA; abundance: NA; v_gene: TRBV2; CDR3nt: TGTGCCAGCAGTGAAGGGACAGCGAATGAAAAACTGTTTTTT; CDR3aa: CASSEGTANEKLFF
len: 17; j_gene: TRBJ2-2; d_gene: TRBD2; abundance: NA; v_gene: TRBV5-4; CDR3nt: TGTGCCAGCAGCCGGACTAGCGGGGGGGTCTACACCGGGGAGCTGTTTTTT; CDR3aa: CASSRTSGGVYTGELFF
len: 15; j_gene: TRBJ1-2; d_gene: NA; abundance: NA; v_gene: TRBV16; CDR3nt: TGTGCCAGCAGCCAAGGTTCGGCCCCCGCGGATGGCTACACCTTC; CDR3aa: CASSQGSAPADGYTF
len: 14; j_gene: TRBJ1-2; d_gene: TRBD1; abundance: NA; v_gene: TRBV10-3; CDR3nt: TGTGCCATCAGTGTCCTACAGGGGGAAGATGGCTACACCTTC; CDR3aa: CAISVLQGEDGYTF
len: 14; j_gene: TRBJ2-1; d_gene: NA; abundance: once; v_gene: TRBV4-3; CDR3nt: TGCGCCAGCAGCCAAGAAACGGGGAACAATGAGCAGTTCTTC; CDR3aa: CASSQETGNNEQFF
len: 15; j_gene: TRBJ2-7; d_gene: TRBD1; abundance: NA; v_gene: TRBV24-1; CDR3nt: TGTGCCACCAGTGATTCCGGGACAGCGTCCTACGAGCAGTACTTC; CDR3aa: CATSDSGTASYEQYF
len: 11; j_gene: TRBJ1-5; d_gene: NA; abundance: NA; v_gene: TRBV24-1; CDR3nt: TGTGCCACCAGGGCAGGGCAGCCCCAGCATTTT; CDR3aa: CATRAGQPQHF
len: 13; j_gene: TRBJ2-2; d_gene: NA; abundance: NA; v_gene: TRBV15; CDR3nt: TGTGCCACCACACAGCCGAACACCGGGGAGCTGTTTTTT; CDR3aa: CATTQPNTGELFF
len: 13; j_gene: TRBJ1-4; d_gene: NA; abundance: NA; v_gene: TRBV10-2; CDR3nt: TGCGCCAGCAGTGAGAACATCAATGAAAAACTGTTTTTT; CDR3aa: CASSENINEKLFF
len: 17; j_gene: TRBJ1-6; d_gene: NA; abundance: NA; v_gene: TRBV19; CDR3nt: TGTGCCAGTAGAACTATGACAGAAGGGCCCTATAATTCACCCCTCCACTTT; CDR3aa: CASRTMTEGPYNSPLHF
len: 15; j_gene: TRBJ1-2; d_gene: TRBD1; abundance: NA; v_gene: TRBV18; CDR3nt: TGTGCCAGCTCGACCGCCGGACAGGGGAACTATGGCTACACCTTC; CDR3aa: CASSTAGQGNYGYTF
len: 13; j_gene: TRBJ2-5; d_gene: NA; abundance: NA; v_gene: TRBV10-3; CDR3nt: TGTGCCATCAGTGGGACAGTAGAAGAGACCCAGTACTTC; CDR3aa: CAISGTVEETQYF
len: 15; j_gene: TRBJ2-7; d_gene: TRBD2; abundance: once; v_gene: TRBV28; CDR3nt: TGTGCCAGCAGCCTACCTAGCGGGGGGACCTACGAGCAGTACTTC; CDR3aa: CASSLPSGGTYEQYF
len: 14; j_gene: TRBJ2-1; d_gene: NA; abundance: NA; v_gene: TRBV15; CDR3nt: TGTGCCACCAGGGGAGGGGGCTCCTACAATGAGCAGTTCTTC; CDR3aa: CATRGGGSYNEQFF
len: 16; j_gene: TRBJ2-1; d_gene: NA; abundance: NA; v_gene: TRBV28; CDR3nt: TGTGCCAGCAGTTCCCTTTTCTACAGGGTGGGAACCGAGCAGTTCTTC; CDR3aa: CASSSLFYRVGTEQFF
len: 17; j_gene: TRBJ2-5; d_gene: TRBD1; abundance: NA; v_gene: TRBV28; CDR3nt: TGTGCCAGCAGTGTGAGACAGGGGTCCCAAGGGGGCAAGACCCAGTACTTC; CDR3aa: CASSVRQGSQGGKTQYF
len: 16; j_gene: TRBJ2-2; d_gene: NA; abundance: NA; v_gene: TRBV7-9; CDR3nt: TGTGCCAGCAGCTTAGCGCGGGGGCTAGGCACCGGGGAGCTGTTTTTT; CDR3aa: CASSLARGLGTGELFF
len: 14; j_gene: TRBJ2-2; d_gene: TRBD1; abundance: once; v_gene: TRBV7-9; CDR3nt: TGTGCCAGCAGCCTCAGGACAGGGTCCGGGGAGCTGTTTTTT; CDR3aa: CASSLRTGSGELFF
len: 15; j_gene: TRBJ1-5; d_gene: TRBD1; abundance: NA; v_gene: TRBV28; CDR3nt: TGTGCCAGCAGTCCCCGACAGGGGGTTACGACGACCCAGCATTTT; CDR3aa: CASSPRQGVTTTQHF
len: 14; j_gene: TRBJ1-1; d_gene: NA; abundance: NA; v_gene: TRBV14; CDR3nt: TGTGCCAGCAGCTCCGGGAGAATGAACCTTGAAGCTTTCTTT; CDR3aa: CASSSGRMNLEAFF
len: 15; j_gene: TRBJ1-1; d_gene: TRBD1; abundance: NA; v_gene: TRBV18; CDR3nt: TGTGCCAGCTCACCAATGGGACAGGGGTACGATGAAGCTTTCTTT; CDR3aa: CASSPMGQGYDEAFF
len: 15; j_gene: TRBJ2-7; d_gene: NA; abundance: NA; v_gene: TRBV19; CDR3nt: TGTGCCAGTCCGGGGAGGAGGGGGCTTTCCTACGAGCAGTACTTC; CDR3aa: CASPGRRGLSYEQYF